This T cell receptor (beta chain) was recovered during a study of T-cell memory formation after mild COVID-19. In TCRdb, the 5' RACE reads were re-called with MiXCR into one record per CDR3 protein. The sample shows about 470,000 distinct CDR3 sequences, around a quarter of them seen only once. General study points: Chiefly within CM and EM were the contracting CD4+ clones; CD8+ ones were within EMRA.

The V end was cut by 0 bases, the J end by 7 bases, with 14 bases between. The germline V gene has CDR1 SGDLS and CDR2 YYNGEE. The CDR3 is 14 amino acids. This clonotype was seen more than once but under ten times. Antigen specificity is unknown. The chain couples TRBV9 to TRBJ2-7; D is possibly TRBD2 (5 bases). The clonotype was recovered from an adult woman who had mild COVID-19 (a few samples of this study predate the infection). Cell type and time point are not known. The sequencing input was PBMCs or a T cell subset sorted from them (not recorded which). In DNA, the CDR3 is TGTGCCAGCAGCGTAGTAGATGGTGGGAGTGAGCAGTACTTC. This codes for CASSVVDGGSEQYF.